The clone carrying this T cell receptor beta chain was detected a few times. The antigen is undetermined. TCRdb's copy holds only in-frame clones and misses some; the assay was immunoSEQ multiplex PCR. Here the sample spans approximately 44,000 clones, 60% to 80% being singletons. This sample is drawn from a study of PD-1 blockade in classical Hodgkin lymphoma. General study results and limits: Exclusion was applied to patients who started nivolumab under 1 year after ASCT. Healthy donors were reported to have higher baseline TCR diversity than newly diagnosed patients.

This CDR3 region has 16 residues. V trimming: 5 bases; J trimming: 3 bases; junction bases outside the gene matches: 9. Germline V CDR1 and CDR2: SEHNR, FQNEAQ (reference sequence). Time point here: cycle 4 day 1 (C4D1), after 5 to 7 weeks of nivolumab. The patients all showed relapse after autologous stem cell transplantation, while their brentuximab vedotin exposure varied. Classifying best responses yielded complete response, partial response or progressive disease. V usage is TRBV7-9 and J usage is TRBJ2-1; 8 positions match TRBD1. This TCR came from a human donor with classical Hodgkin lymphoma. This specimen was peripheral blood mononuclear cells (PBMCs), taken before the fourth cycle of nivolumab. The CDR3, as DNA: TGTGCCAGCAGCCCTAGGACAGGGAAGGGCTACAATGAGCAGTTCTTC. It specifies CASSPRTGKGYNEQFF.